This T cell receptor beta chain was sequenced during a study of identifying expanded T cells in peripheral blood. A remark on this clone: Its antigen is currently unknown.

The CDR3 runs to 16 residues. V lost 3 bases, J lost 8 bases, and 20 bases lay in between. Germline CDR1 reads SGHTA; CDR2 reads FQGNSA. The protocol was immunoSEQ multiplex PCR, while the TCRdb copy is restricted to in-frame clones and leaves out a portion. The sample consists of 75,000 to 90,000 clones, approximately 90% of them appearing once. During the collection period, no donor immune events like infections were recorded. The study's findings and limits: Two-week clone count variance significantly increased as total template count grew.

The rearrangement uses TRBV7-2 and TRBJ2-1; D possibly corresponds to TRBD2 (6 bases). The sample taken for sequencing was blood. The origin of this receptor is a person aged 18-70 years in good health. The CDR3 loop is CASSLTGLPGLDEQFF. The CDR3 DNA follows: TGTGCCAGCAGCTTGACGGGACTCCCCGGCCTTGATGAGCAGTTCTTC. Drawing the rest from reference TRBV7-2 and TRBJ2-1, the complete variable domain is GAGVSQSPSNKVTEKGKDVELRCDPISGHTALYWYRQSLGQGLEFLIYFQGNSAPDKSGLPSDRFSAERTGGSVSTLTIQRTQQEDSAVYLCASSLTGLPGLDEQFFGPGTRLTVL.